This T cell receptor (beta chain) was observed in a study of blood T cell repertoires in COVID-19. Germline trimming cut 3 bases from V and 2 bases from J; bases unmatched to any gene: 1. The germline CDR1 and CDR2 sequences are ENHRY and SYGVKD. The CDR3 runs 13 residues. The table lists this clone with a count of one. Measured with immunoSEQ multiplex PCR; TCRdb has only the in-frame clones, and not every one. Among a few hundred thousand clones listed, just under 90% were seen once. This TCR was recovered from a woman in her 30s with COVID-19, enrolled during active disease. Sequencing was done on a sample of peripheral blood. This rearrangement joins TRBV10-3 to TRBJ2-7, with 7 bases aligning to TRBD1. The CDR3 here is CAISETGAYEQYF. CDR3 DNA: TGTGCCATCAGTGAAACAGGGGCCTACGAGCAGTACTTC.